Below, one T cell receptor beta chain is given with its context. What it recognizes is unknown. The limits of the CDR3 on the DNA are not certain, so only TCRdb's listed CDR3 is given. The record originates from a study of CD8 T cells in Susac syndrome. Notes on the study in general: The authors acknowledged that the study's TCR sequencing and HLA analysis involved relatively few individuals.

A total of 18 residues make up the CDR3, ends included. TEMRA cells were FACS-enriched, and CD8+ and CD4+ T cells were isolated negatively. With random hexamers, reverse transcription was performed on about 0.45 to 1 ug of RNA. Using its own MiXCR run on the immunoSEQ multiplex PCR reads, TCRdb lists one record per CDR3 protein. The repertoire holds about 200,000 distinct CDR3 sequences, with approximately 93% as singletons. The receptor was isolated from a human donor in good health. Sequencing was done on a sample of CD4+ T cells from PBMCs. The J gene is TRBJ1-5, the V gene TRBV7-5; the table assigns TRBD1, which was not confirmed against the DNA. TRBV7-5 is annotated as a pseudogene. CDR3 loop: CISVPEARGQGGNQPQHF.